The clone carrying this T cell receptor beta chain was observed many times. Its specificity is unknown. Among the patients, none had received any treatment before thyroid surgery. TCRdb re-analyzed the PCR reads using MiXCR. The sample has tens of thousands of clones, approximately 30% seen once. The data were taken from a study of metastatic and nonmetastatic thyroid tumors. General study points: Benign nodules reportedly had significantly lower TCR beta diversity than malignant thyroid tumors in blood and tumor.

The CDR3 is 11 residues long. Germline V gives CDR1 SQVTM, CDR2 ANQGSEA. V lost 6 bases to trimming and J lost 13 bases; unmatched junction nucleotides: 8. Material for sequencing was tumor tissue. This TCR derives from a male donor with papillary thyroid cancer or a benign thyroid nodule (not recorded which). Some clones in this sample may be carry-over from other donors' samples. The rearrangement links TRBV29-1 to TRBJ1-4; 7 bases line up with TRBD1. The CDR3 is CSVPDRFGLFF. CDR3 bases: TGCAGCGTCCCGGACAGGTTTGGACTGTTTTTT.